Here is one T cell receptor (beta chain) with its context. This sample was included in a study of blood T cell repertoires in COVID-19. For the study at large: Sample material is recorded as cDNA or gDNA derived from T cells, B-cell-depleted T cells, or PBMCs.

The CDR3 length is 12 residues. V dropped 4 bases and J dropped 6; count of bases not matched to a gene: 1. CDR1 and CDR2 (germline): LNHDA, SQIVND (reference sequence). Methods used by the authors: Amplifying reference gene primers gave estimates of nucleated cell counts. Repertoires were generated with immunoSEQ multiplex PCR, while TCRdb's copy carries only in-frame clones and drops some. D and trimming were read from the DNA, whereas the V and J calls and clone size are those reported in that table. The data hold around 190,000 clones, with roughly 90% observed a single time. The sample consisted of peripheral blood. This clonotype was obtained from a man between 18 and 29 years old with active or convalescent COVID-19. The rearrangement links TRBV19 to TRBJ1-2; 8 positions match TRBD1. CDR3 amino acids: CASSRQGNGYTF. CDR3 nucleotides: TGTGCCAGTAGTAGACAGGGGAATGGCTACACCTTC.